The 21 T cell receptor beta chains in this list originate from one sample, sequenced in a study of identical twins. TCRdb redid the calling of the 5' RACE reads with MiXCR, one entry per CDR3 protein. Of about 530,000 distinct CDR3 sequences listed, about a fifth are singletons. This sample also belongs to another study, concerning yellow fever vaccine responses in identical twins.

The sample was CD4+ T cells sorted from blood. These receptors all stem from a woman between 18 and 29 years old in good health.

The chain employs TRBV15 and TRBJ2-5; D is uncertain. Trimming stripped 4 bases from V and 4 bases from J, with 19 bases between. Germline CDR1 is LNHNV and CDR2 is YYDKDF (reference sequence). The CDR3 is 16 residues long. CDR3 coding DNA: TGTGCCACCAGCATTAGAAGCCCCAAGGTAGTAGAGACCCAGTACTTC. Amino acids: CATSIRSPKVVETQYF. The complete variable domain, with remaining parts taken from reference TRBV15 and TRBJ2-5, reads DAMVIQNPRYQVTQFGKPVTLSCSQTLNHNVMYWYQQKSSQAPKLLFHYYDKDFNNEADTPDNFQSRRPNTSFCFLDIRSPGLGDTAMYLCATSIRSPKVVETQYFGPGTRLLVL.

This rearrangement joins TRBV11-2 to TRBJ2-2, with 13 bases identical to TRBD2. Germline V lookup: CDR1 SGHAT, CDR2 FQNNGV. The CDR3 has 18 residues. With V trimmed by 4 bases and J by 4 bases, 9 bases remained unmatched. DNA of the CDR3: TGTGCCAGCAGCTCGTTCACTAGCGGGAGGGCCGGCACCGGGGAGCTGTTTTTT. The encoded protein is CASSSFTSGRAGTGELFF.

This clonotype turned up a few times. The CDR3 region has the DNA TGTGCCAGTAGCACAAGGACTAGCGGGAGTTCCTACAATGAGCAGTTCTTC. This sequence encodes CASSTRTSGSSYNEQFF. The genes are TRBV19 and TRBJ2-1, with 13 bases matching TRBD2. CDR1 and CDR2 (germline): LNHDA, SQIVND (reference sequence). The V segment lost 6 bases and the J segment 1 base; nucleotides outside the gene matches: 6. The CDR3 extends over 17 amino acids.

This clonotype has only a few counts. CDR3: CASSFPRGPGGNEKLFF. Here the CDR3 DNA reads TGTGCCAGCAGCTTCCCCCGGGGTCCAGGGGGTAATGAAAAACTGTTTTTT. The chain carries TRBV7-9 and TRBJ1-4; TRBD1 aligns across 7 bases. In germline, CDR1 is SEHNR, CDR2 FQNEAQ (reference sequence). Trimming at V came to 3 bases and at J to 4 bases, leaving 11 bases not matched to a gene. This CDR3 is built from 17 residues.

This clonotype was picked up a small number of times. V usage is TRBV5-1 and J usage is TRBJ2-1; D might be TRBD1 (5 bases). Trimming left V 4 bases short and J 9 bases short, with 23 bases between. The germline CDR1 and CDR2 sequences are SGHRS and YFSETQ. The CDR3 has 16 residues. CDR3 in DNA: TGCGCCAGCAGCGAGAGAACCGGACAAGGTGTAAGTGAGCAGTTCTTC. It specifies CASSERTGQGVSEQFF.

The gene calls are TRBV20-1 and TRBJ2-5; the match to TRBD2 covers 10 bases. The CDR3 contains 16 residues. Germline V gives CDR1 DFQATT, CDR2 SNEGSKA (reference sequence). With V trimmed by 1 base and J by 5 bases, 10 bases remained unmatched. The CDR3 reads CSARGLSGRVKETQYF. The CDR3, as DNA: TGCAGTGCTAGAGGATTAAGCGGGAGGGTCAAGGAGACCCAGTACTTC.

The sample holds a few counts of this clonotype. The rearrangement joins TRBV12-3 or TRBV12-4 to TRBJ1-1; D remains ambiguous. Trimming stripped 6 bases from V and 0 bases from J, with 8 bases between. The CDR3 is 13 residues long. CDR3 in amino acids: CASSQQVNTEAFF. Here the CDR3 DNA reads TGTGCCAGCAGCCAGCAAGTGAACACTGAAGCTTTCTTT.

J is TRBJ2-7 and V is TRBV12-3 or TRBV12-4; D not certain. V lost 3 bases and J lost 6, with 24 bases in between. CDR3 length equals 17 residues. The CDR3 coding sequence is TGTGCCAGCAGTTTGAGGTCGGCAGGCTACGGGTCGTGCGAGCAGTACGTC. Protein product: CASSLRSAGYGSCEQYV.

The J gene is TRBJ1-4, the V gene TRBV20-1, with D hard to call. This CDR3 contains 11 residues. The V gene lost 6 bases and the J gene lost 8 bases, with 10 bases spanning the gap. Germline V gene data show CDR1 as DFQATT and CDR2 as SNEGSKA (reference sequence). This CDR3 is CSATVGEKLFF. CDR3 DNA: TGCAGTGCCACCGTGGGGGAAAAACTGTTTTTT.

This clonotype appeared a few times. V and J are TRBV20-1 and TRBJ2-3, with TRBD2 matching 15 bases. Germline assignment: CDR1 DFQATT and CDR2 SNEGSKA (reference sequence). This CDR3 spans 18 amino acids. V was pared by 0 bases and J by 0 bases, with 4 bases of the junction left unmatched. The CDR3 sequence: CSARDPGLAGGSTDTQYF. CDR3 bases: TGCAGTGCTAGAGACCCGGGACTAGCGGGGGGTAGCACAGATACGCAGTATTTT.

CDR3 nucleotide sequence: TGTGCCACCGCGGACTACAATGAGCAGTTCTTC. As protein: CATADYNEQFF. The J gene is TRBJ2-1, the V gene TRBV24-1; the D is unclear. Germline V gene sequence: CDR1 KGHDR, CDR2 SFDVKD. This CDR3 is 11 amino acids long. Trimming shortened V by 9 bases and J by 3 bases, and 5 bases separated the two germline ends.

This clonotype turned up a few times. CDR3 loop: CASSQDPSLGELFF. CDR3 DNA: TGTGCCAGCAGCCAAGATCCATCTCTCGGGGAGCTGTTTTTT. This rearrangement joins TRBV3-1 to TRBJ2-2; no definite D call. Germline values: CDR1 LGHDT, CDR2 YNNKEL (reference sequence). The V end lost 0 bases, the J end lost 7 bases, and 9 bases lay between the germline ends. The CDR3 is 14 amino acids.

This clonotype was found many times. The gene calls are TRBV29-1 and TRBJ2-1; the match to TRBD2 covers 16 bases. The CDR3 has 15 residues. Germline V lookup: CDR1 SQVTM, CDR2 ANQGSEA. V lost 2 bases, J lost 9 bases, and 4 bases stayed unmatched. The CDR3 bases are TGCAGCGTTGAACCGGGACTAGCGGGAGGGAGTGAGCAGTTCTTC. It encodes CSVEPGLAGGSEQFF.

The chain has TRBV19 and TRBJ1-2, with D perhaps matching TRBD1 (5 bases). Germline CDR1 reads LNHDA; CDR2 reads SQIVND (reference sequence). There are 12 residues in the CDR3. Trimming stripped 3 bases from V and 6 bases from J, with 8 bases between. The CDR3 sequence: CASSIEGHGYTF. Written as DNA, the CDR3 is TGTGCCAGTAGTATCGAGGGGCATGGCTACACCTTC.

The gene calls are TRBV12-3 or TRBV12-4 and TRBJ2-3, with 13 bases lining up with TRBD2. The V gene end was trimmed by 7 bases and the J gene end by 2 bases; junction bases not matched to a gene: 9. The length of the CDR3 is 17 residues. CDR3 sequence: CASNQGLAGSYTDTQYF. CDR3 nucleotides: TGTGCCAGCAATCAGGGACTAGCGGGATCATACACAGATACGCAGTATTTT.

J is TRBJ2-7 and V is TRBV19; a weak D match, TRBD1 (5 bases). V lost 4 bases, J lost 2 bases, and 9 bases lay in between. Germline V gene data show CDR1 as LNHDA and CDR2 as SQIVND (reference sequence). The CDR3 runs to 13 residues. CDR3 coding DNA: TGTGCCAGTAGTAACGGACACGCCTACGAGCAGTACTTC. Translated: CASSNGHAYEQYF.

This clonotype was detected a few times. CDR3 coding DNA: TGTGCCAGCAGCCAAGGAGGCAGGGGCATGAACACTGAAGCTTTCTTT. This encodes CASSQGGRGMNTEAFF. V gene TRBV3-1 combines with J gene TRBJ1-1; TRBD1 is a possible D gene (6 bases). CDR1 LGHDT and CDR2 YNNKEL come from the germline V gene (reference sequence). There are 16 residues in the CDR3. Trimming took 1 base from V and 0 from J, leaving 12 bases between them.

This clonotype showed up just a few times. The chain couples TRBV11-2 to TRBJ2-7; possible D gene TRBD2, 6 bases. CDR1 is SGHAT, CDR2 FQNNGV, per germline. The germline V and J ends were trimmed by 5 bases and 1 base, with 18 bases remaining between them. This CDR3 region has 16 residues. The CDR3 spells CASSPKSGSASYEQYV. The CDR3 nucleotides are TGTGCCAGCAGCCCAAAAAGCGGGTCGGCATCCTACGAGCAGTACGTC.

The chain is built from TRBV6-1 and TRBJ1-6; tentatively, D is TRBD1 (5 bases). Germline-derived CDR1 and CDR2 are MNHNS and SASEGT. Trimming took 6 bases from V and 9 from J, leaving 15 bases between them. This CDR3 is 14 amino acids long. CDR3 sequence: CASRSGGLGSPLHF. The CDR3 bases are TGTGCCAGCAGAAGTGGGGGGTTGGGTTCACCCCTCCACTTT.

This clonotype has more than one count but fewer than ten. The CDR3 region is CASSLLAGESEQYF. CDR3 coding DNA: TGTGCCAGCAGCTTGCTAGCGGGAGAATCCGAGCAGTACTTC. This sequence joins TRBV7-6 and TRBJ2-7, with 10 bases identical to TRBD2. The CDR3 is made up of 14 amino acids. The ends lost 3 bases at V and 6 bases at J; junction bases unmatched: 5. CDR1 is SGHVS and CDR2 is FNYEAQ in the germline V gene. Full variable domain (rest looked up from reference TRBV7-6 and TRBJ2-7): GAGVSQSPRYKVTKRGQDVALRCDPISGHVSLYWYRQALGQGPEFLTYFNYEAQQDKSGLPNDRFSAERPEGSISTLTIQRTEQRDSAMYRCASSLLAGESEQYFGPGTRLTVT.

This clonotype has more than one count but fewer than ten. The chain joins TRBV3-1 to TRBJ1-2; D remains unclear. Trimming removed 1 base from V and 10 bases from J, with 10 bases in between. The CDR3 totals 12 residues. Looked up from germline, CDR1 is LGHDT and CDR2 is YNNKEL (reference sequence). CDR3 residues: CASSQGGEIYTF. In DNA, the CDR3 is TGTGCCAGCAGCCAAGGGGGAGAGATCTACACCTTC.